Here is one TCR beta chain with its context. The sample belongs to a study of cytomegalovirus exposure and HLA in healthy donors. 60 Vbeta and 13 Jbeta primers were used in PCR. Clones were sequenced by immunoSEQ multiplex PCR, and TCRdb holds only the in-frame ones, with some missing. The sample records around 130,000 clones, roughly 74% being singletons. Per germline, CDR1 SGHAT and CDR2 FQNNGV. The CDR3 extends over 16 amino acids. V shed 1 base and J 3 bases; nucleotides not matched to a gene: 7. The sequenced sample was PBMCs. The receptor was isolated from a man in his forties or fifties in good health and CMV-seropositive. The rearrangement joins TRBV11-2 to TRBJ2-7; 9 nucleotides line up with TRBD2. The CDR3 DNA reads as TGTGCCAGCAGCTTAGTTCCAGCGGGAGGACGCTACGAGCAGTACTTC. Translating gives CASSLVPAGGRYEQYF.